This is a list of T cell receptor beta chains from one sample in a study of blood T cell repertoires in COVID-19. Generated by immunoSEQ multiplex PCR, the TCRdb table keeps only in-frame clones and is missing some. The sample records approximately 300,000 clones, about nine tenths being singletons. The sequencing input was PBMCs or T cells enriched from blood (not recorded which). The receptors derive from a man aged 55-75 years who had recovered from COVID-19. Both conserved end residues are part of each CDR3. A D gene is named only where the DNA matches it firmly. Size tells how often a clone was seen (once, few, many) or the class of an expanded clone, and some rows leave it out.

J | V | size | D | CDR3 | DNA
TRBJ2-1 | TRBV11-2 | . | . | CASSLTFREGAEQFF | TGTGCCAGCAGCTTAACTTTTCGAGAGGGCGCTGAGCAGTTCTTC
TRBJ2-7 | TRBV5-1 | . | TRBD1 | CASSVGQGSYEQYF | TGCGCCAGCAGCGTGGGACAGGGCTCCTACGAGCAGTACTTC
TRBJ2-2 | TRBV7-2 | . | TRBD1 | CASSLAGGDTGELFF | TGTGCCAGCAGCCTGGCAGGGGGCGACACCGGGGAGCTGTTTTTT
TRBJ2-1 | TRBV19 | . | TRBD2 | CASKSRTSGRNNEQFF | TGTGCCAGTAAGTCGAGGACTAGCGGGAGGAACAATGAGCAGTTCTTC
TRBJ2-3 | TRBV7-8 | . | TRBD2 | CASSVARRSGNTDTQYF | TGTGCCAGCAGCGTAGCCCGACGGAGCGGGAATACAGATACGCAGTATTTT
TRBJ2-3 | TRBV5-1 | . | TRBD2 | CASSLVAGGPASTDTQYF | TGCGCCAGCAGCTTGGTTGCGGGAGGCCCAGCTAGCACAGATACGCAGTATTTT
TRBJ1-4 | TRBV18 | . | TRBD1 | CASSPPRGQGTNEKLFF | TGTGCCAGCTCACCACCGCGTGGACAGGGGACTAATGAAAAACTGTTTTTT
TRBJ2-1 | TRBV11-2 | . | TRBD1 | CASSKGQGINEQFF | TGTGCCAGCAGCAAAGGACAGGGGATCAATGAGCAGTTCTTC
TRBJ2-3 | TRBV18 | . | . | CASLNSGTSTDTQYF | TGTGCCAGCTTGAATAGCGGAACTAGCACAGATACGCAGTATTTT
TRBJ2-5 | TRBV7-2 | . | TRBD2 | CASSFGGWREGPETQYF | TGTGCCAGCAGCTTCGGGGGTTGGCGGGAGGGCCCAGAGACCCAGTACTTC
TRBJ2-7 | TRBV28 | . | . | CASCILSSYEQYF | TGTGCCAGCTGCATCCTGAGCTCCTACGAGCAGTACTTC
TRBJ2-6 | TRBV9 | once | . | CASSVTTGFVLTF | TGTGCCAGCAGCGTCACAACAGGTTTCGTCCTGACTTTC
TRBJ2-1 | TRBV5-5 | once | TRBD1 | CASSGQVTVYNEQFF | TGTGCCAGCAGCGGACAGGTGACTGTGTACAATGAGCAGTTCTTC
TRBJ2-7 | TRBV19 | . | TRBD2 | CASRLAGSYEQYF | TGTGCCAGTAGGCTAGCGGGCTCCTACGAGCAGTACTTC
TRBJ1-1 | TRBV19 | . | . | CASSPPGTEAFF | TGTGCCAGTAGTCCCCCCGGCACTGAAGCTTTCTTT
TRBJ2-7 | TRBV10-3 | . | TRBD1 | CAISDPGQGGYEQYF | TGTGCCATCAGTGACCCCGGACAGGGTGGCTACGAGCAGTACTTC
TRBJ1-1 | TRBV25-1 | . | . | CASSELPAANTEAFF | TGTGCCAGCAGTGAATTGCCAGCGGCGAACACTGAAGCTTTCTTT
TRBJ2-3 | TRBV7-3 | . | TRBD1 | CASSPDRPSTDTQYF | TGTGCCAGCAGCCCGGACAGGCCAAGCACAGATACGCAGTATTTT
TRBJ2-3 | TRBV3-1/TRBV3-2 | few | TRBD2 | CASNRGDTDTQYF | TGTGCCAGCAACCGGGGGGACACAGATACGCAGTATTTT
TRBJ2-7 | TRBV7-2 | once | . | CASSPPARKMYEQYF | TGTGCCAGCAGCCCCCCGGCCAGGAAGATGTACGAGCAGTACTTC
TRBJ1-5 | TRBV28 | . | TRBD1 | CASKPGGYSNQPQHF | TGTGCCAGCAAACCAGGGGGCTATAGCAATCAGCCCCAGCATTTT
TRBJ2-7 | TRBV19 | . | . | CASTSYEQYF | TGTGCCAGTACGAGCTACGAGCAGTACTTC
TRBJ2-7 | TRBV18 | . | . | CASSPIQNSYEQYF | TGTGCCAGCTCACCGATCCAGAACTCCTACGAGCAGTACTTC
TRBJ1-2 | TRBV27 | . | TRBD1 | CASSSRGTGAIYGYTF | TGTGCCAGCAGTTCAAGGGGGACAGGGGCGATCTATGGCTACACCTTC
TRBJ2-2 | TRBV7-9 | . | . | CASSLGVAPNTGELFF | TGTGCCAGCAGCTTAGGGGTAGCGCCGAACACCGGGGAGCTGTTTTTT
TRBJ2-2 | TRBV5-1 | . | . | CASSSGQPNTGELFF | TGCGCCAGCAGCTCCGGTCAACCGAACACCGGGGAGCTGTTTTTT
TRBJ2-3 | TRBV6-5 | once | . | CASSYSDGVDTQYF | TGTGCCAGCAGTTACTCGGACGGGGTAGATACGCAGTATTTT
TRBJ2-5 | TRBV11-2 | . | TRBD2 | CASSPQPAGGYETQYF | TGTGCCAGCAGCCCTCAACCAGCGGGAGGGTACGAGACCCAGTACTTC
TRBJ2-5 | TRBV4-1 | once | TRBD2 | CASSPGEGLAGAETQYF | TGCGCCAGCAGCCCAGGGGAGGGACTAGCGGGAGCAGAGACCCAGTACTTC
TRBJ1-6 | TRBV3-1/TRBV3-2 | once | TRBD1 | CASSRSGQGRSPLHF | TGTGCCAGCAGCCGCAGCGGACAGGGGCGATCACCCCTCCACTTT
TRBJ2-3 | TRBV18 | . | . | CASSPFSTRTDTQYF | TGTGCCAGCTCACCATTTTCTACGCGGACAGATACGCAGTATTTT
TRBJ1-5 | TRBV19 | . | . | CASSIGQGYGNQPQHF | TGTGCCAGTAGTATCGGTCAGGGTTATGGCAATCAGCCCCAGCATTTT
TRBJ2-1 | TRBV7-2 | once | TRBD2 | CASSLGWLAGVNEQFF | TGTGCCAGCAGCTTAGGATGGCTAGCGGGAGTTAATGAGCAGTTCTTC
TRBJ2-1 | TRBV30 | . | . | CAWSTPGTLGEFF | TGTGCCTGGAGTACCCCCGGGACACTAGGGGAGTTCTTC
TRBJ1-1 | TRBV2 | . | TRBD1 | CASRGQGDNTEAFF | TGTGCCAGCAGGGGACAGGGGGATAACACTGAAGCTTTCTTT
TRBJ1-5 | TRBV21-1 | . | . | CASIPQGRNGQACNQPQHF | TGTGCCAGCATCCCACAGGGAAGGAACGGTCAAGCTTGCAATCAGCCCCAGCATTTT
TRBJ1-2 | TRBV6-4 | few | TRBD1 | CASSPGTGGNYGYTF | TGTGCCAGCAGCCCCGGGACAGGGGGCAACTATGGCTACACCTTC
TRBJ1-1 | TRBV27 | . | . | CASSVFTSGTEAFF | TGTGCCAGCAGTGTATTTACCAGTGGCACTGAAGCTTTCTTT